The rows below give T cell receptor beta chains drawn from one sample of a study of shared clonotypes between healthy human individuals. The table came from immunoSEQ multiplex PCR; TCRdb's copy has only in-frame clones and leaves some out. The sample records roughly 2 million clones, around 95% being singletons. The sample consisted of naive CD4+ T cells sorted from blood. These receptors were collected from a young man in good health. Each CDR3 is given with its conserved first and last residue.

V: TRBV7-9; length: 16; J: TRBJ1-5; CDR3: CASSLGGGGSNQPQHF
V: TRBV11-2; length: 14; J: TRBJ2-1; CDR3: CASSPYSAPNEQFF
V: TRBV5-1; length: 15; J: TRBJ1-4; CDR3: CASRGQGTTNEKLFF
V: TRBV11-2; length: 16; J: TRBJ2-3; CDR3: CASSLLASGGSDTQYF
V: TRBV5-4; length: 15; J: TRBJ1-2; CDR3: CASSLGQGVLYGYTF
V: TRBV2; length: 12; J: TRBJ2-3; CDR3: CASSWRTDTQYF
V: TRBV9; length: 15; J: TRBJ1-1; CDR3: CASSVDLGAGTEAFF
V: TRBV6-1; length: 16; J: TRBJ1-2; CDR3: CASSEAAGTDPYGYTF
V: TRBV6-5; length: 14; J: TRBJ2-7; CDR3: CASKRGQLSYEQYF
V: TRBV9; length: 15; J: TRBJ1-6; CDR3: CASSVSDHREAPLHF
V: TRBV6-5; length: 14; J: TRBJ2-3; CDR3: CASSYQEISDTQYF
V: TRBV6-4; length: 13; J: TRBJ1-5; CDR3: CASSGRFNQPQHF
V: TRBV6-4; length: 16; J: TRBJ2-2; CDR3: CASSDLGASGTGELFF
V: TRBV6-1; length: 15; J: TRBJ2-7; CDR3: CASSLQGAGSYEQYF
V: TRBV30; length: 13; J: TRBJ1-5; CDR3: CACQGEGNQPQHF
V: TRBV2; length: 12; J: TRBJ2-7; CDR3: CASGYRVYEQYF
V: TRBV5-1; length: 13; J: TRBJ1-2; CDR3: CASRVTSDYGYTF
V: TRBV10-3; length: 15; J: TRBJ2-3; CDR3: CAISETGSYLDTQYF
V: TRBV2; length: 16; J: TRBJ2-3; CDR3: CASSEARLAGVDTQYF
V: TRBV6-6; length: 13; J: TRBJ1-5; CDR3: CASTTPSNQPQHF
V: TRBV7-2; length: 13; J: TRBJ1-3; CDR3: CASSLDGVRSIYF
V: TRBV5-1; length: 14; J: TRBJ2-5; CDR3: CASSSRTERETQYF
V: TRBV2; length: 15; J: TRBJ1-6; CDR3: CASSVTGPENSPLHF
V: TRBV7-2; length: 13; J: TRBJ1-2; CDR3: CASSSVRPYGYTF
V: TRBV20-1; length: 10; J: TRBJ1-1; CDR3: CSAKWTEAFF
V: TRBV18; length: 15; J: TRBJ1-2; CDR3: CASSLSLEQGHGYTF
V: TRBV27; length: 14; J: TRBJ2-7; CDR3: CASSLLRKAYEQYF
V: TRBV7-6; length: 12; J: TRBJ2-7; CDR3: CASSSPGYEQYF
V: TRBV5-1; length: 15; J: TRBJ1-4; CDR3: CASSSAGGTNEKLFF
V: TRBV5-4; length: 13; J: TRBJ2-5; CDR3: CASEVWGQETQYF
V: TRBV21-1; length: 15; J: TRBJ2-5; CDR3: CASSKGGGSQETQYF
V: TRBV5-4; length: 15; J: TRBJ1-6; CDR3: CASSFLDREDSPLHF
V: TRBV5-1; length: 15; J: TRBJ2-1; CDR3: CASSIRQGPYNEQFF
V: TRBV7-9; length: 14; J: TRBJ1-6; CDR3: CASSPTGGYSPLHF
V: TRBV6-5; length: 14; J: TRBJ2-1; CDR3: CASRLLAEGNEQFF
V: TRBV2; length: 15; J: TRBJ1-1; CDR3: CASNLIGSMNTEAFF
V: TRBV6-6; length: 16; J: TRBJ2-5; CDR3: CASSYSIAGGQETQYF
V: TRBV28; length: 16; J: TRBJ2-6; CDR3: CASSYGGLSGANVLTF
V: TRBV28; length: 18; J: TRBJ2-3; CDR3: CASSFSRGLAGDTDTQYF
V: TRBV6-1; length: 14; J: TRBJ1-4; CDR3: CASSGTGGFEKLFF
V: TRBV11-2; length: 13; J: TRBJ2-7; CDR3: CASSFGGFYEQYF
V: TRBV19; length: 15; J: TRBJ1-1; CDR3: CASSVGQGMNTEAFF
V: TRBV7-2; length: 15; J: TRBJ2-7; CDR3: CASNREGAASYEQYF
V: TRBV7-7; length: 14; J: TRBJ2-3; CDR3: CASSPRGSTDTQYF
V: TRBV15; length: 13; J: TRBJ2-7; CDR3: CATSRKQEYEQYF
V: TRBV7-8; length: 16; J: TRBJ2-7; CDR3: CASSLIGGSQIYEQYF
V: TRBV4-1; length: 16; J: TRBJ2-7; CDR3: CASSHRVDSGPYEQYF
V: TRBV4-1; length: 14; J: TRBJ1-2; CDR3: CASSRAGQGWGYTF
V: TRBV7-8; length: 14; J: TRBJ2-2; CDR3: CASSRIAGTGELFF
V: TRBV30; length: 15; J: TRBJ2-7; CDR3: CAWSGQRLSSYEQYF
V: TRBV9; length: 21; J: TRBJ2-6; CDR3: CASSATPGLAGGRSGANVLTF
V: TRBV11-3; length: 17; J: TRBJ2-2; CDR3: CASSSPQGGVNTGELFF
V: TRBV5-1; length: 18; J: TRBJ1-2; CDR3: CASTLTPGHPPGLDGYTF
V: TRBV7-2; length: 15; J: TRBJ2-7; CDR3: CASSLGQGETYEQYF
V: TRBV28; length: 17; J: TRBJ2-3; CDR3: CASSSGWAGGLSDTQYF
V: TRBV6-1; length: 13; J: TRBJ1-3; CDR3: CASIQGTVYTIYF